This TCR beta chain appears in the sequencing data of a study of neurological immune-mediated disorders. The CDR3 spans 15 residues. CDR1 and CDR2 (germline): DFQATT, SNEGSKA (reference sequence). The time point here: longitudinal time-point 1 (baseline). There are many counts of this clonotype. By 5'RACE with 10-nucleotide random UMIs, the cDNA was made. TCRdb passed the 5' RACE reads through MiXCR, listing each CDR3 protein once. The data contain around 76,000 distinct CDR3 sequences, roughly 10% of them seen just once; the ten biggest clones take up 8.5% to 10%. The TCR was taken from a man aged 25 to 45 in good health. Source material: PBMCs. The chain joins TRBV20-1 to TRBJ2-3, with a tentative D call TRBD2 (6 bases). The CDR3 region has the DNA TGCAGCGCCGCAAGCCTAGCGACTAGCACAGATACGCAGTATTTT. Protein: CSAASLATSTDTQYF.